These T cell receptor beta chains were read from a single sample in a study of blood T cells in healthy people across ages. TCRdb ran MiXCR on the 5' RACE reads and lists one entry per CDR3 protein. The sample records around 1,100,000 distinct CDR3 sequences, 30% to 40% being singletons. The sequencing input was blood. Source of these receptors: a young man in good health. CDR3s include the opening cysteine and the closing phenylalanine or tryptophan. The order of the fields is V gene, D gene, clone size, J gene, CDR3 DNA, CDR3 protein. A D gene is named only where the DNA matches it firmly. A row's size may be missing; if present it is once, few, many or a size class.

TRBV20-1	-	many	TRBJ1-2	TGCAGTGCTAGTTCGGGGGCCGCGGACTATGGCTACACCTTC	CSASSGAADYGYTF
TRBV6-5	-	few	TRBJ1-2	TGTGCCAGCAGTCGAGGGGGGCGGAATGGCTACACCTTC	CASSRGGRNGYTF
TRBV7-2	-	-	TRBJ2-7	TGTGCCAGCAGCTCTCCGGGCTCCTACGAGCAGTACTTC	CASSSPGSYEQYF
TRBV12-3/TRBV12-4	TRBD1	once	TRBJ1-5	TGTGCCAGCAATACACCGGGACAGAAACATCAGCCCCAGCATTTT	CASNTPGQKHQPQHF
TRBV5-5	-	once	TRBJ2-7	TGTGCCAGCTTTCCCCCCGCGGGCTACAATGAGCAGTACTTC	CASFPPAGYNEQYF
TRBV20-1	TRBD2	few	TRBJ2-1	TGCAGTGCTAGAGAACCCGGACTAGCGAATGAGCAGTTCTTC	CSAREPGLANEQFF
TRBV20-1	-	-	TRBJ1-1	TGCAGTGCTACAGGGACGGCCAACACTGAAGCTTTCTTT	CSATGTANTEAFF
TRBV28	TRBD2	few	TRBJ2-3	TGTGCCAGCAGTACCGCTTCGGGGGGGAGCACAGATACGCAGTATTTT	CASSTASGGSTDTQYF
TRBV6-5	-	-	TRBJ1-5	TGTGCCAGCAGTTACTCGAGGGGGGGCGCGGGCAATCAGCCCCAGCATTTT	CASSYSRGGAGNQPQHF
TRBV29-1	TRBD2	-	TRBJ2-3	TGCAGCGTTGTGAGCGGGGACACAGATACGCAGTATTTT	CSVVSGDTDTQYF
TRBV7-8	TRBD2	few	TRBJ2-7	TGTGCCAGCAGCACCGGACTAGGTATGAACGAGCAGTACTTC	CASSTGLGMNEQYF
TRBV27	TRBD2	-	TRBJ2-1	TGTGCCAGCAGTCAGCGGGGGGCTCAGTTCTTC	CASSQRGAQFF
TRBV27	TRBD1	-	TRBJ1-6	TGTGCCAGCAGCCGGACAGGGCACAATTCACCCCTCCACTTT	CASSRTGHNSPLHF
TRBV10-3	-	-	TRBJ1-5	TGTGCCATCAGTGATCTAGGGACAACGAATCAGCCCCAGCATTTT	CAISDLGTTNQPQHF
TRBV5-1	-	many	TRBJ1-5	TGCGCCAGCAGTCCTACAGGGAATCAGCCCCAGCATTTT	CASSPTGNQPQHF
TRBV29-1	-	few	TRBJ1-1	TGCAGCGTTGAAGATCCCCGGGGGCCGAACACTGAAGCTTTCTTT	CSVEDPRGPNTEAFF
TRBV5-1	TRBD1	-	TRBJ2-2	TGCGCCAGCAGCTTCAGGTTACAGGGGGCAGACACCGGGGAGCTGTTTTTT	CASSFRLQGADTGELFF
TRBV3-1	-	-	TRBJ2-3	TGTGCCAGCAGCCAAACCGGGACGTCAGGCGATACGCAGTATTTT	CASSQTGTSGDTQYF
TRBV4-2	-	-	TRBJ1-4	TGTGCCAGCAGCCAAGAAGGATACGCAACTAATGAAAAACTGTTTTTT	CASSQEGYATNEKLFF
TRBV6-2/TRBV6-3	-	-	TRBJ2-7	TGTGCCAGCGTGAGGACGGTCTACAATGAGCAGTACTTC	CASVRTVYNEQYF